The clone carrying this TCR beta chain has a single count. Germline assignment: CDR1 MNHEY and CDR2 SMNVEV (reference sequence). The CDR3 extends over 14 amino acids. Trimming shortened V by 10 bases and J by 6 bases, and 21 bases separated the two germline ends. This record belongs to a study of regulatory T cells in long-lasting Graves disease. According to the study, TCR beta libraries were built with iRepertoire HTBI primers and CDR3-region Arm-PCR. TCRdb recomputed calls from the multiplex PCR reads with MiXCR, one row per CDR3 protein. The repertoire consists of about 530,000 distinct CDR3 sequences, with roughly a sixth occurring once and the leading ten covering approximately 25%. The sample's time point: newly diagnosed GD, antithyroid drugs for less than 3 months. The TCR library was prepared using RNA isolated from PBMCs. In addition, the sample was reused for a study of T cells in Graves' hyperthyroidism and ophthalmopathy. From that report: First-round RT-PCR of the TCR CDR3 relied on the HTBI primer set.

The receptor's source is a woman aged 35-65 years with Graves disease. This sequence joins TRBV27 and TRBJ1-2, with a possible D match to TRBD1 (5 bases). Specimen: peripheral blood mononuclear cells (PBMCs), collected at new diagnosis, from a patient treated with antithyroid drugs. CDR3: CAIFFRRQRDGYTF. Written as DNA, the CDR3 is TGTGCCATCTTCTTCCGCAGACAGAGGGATGGCTACACCTTC.